Ten or more counts support the clone carrying this TCR beta chain. Its antigen remains unknown. TCRdb called the 5' RACE reads again in MiXCR, with one record for every CDR3 protein. Of around 470,000 distinct CDR3 sequences listed, more than 13% are singletons. The record originates from a study of identical twins. Study-level results: Twins showed weaker excess sharing in their beta out-of-frame sequences. Interpretation of the results relied on cross-sectional statistical analysis and not on following the same donors.

V dropped 4 bases and J dropped 2 bases, with 18 bases sitting between them. This CDR3 comprises 15 residues. Germline lookup yields CDR1 SQVTM and CDR2 ANQGSEA. This sample was shared with a second study, whose subject was yellow fever vaccine responses in identical twins.

The V gene is TRBV29-1, the J gene TRBJ2-7; D could derive from TRBD1 or TRBD2 (5 bases each). The source of this sequence is a woman in her late teens or twenties in good health. Sequencing was performed on CD4+ T cells sorted from blood. The CDR3 nucleotides are TGCAGCGTTGTCCCCACCTCACGGGGCACCTACGAGCAGTACTTC. Translating gives CSVVPTSRGTYEQYF.